This record concerns one T cell receptor (beta chain) sequence. This may be a read error: a much more frequent sequence differs by one nucleotide. This record comes from a study of Graves' ophthalmopathy and Graves' hyperthyroidism. Per the germline V gene, CDR1 is SGHRS and CDR2 is YFSETQ. This CDR3 has 14 residues. TCR beta CDR3 regions were amplified from RNA transcripts. First-round RT-PCR employed HTBI primers, with a second-round multiplex PCR after it. From the multiplex PCR reads, TCRdb called clonotypes with MiXCR, one entry per CDR3 protein. Of around 590,000 distinct CDR3 sequences listed, approximately 35% are singletons.

The clonotype comes from an adult man with Graves' hyperthyroidism. This sequence joins TRBV5-1 and TRBJ1-4, with D hard to call. The sequenced material came from peripheral blood or thyroid tissue (not recorded which). CDR3 loop: CASSLRIFNEKLFF. The CDR3 DNA reads as TGTGCCAGCAGCTTGAGGATCTTCAATGAAAAACTGTTTTTT.